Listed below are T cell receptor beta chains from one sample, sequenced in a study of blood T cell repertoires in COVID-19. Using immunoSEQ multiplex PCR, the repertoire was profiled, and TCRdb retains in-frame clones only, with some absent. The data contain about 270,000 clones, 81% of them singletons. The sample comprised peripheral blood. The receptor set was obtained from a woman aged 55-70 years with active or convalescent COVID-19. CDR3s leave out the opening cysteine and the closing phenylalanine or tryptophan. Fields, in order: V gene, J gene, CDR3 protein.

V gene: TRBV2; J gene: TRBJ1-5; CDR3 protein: ASSAGINQPQH
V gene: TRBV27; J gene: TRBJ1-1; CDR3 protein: ASSFGTGTTEAF
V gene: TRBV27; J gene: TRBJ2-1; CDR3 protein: ASSLKGAAGGWSMPYNEQF
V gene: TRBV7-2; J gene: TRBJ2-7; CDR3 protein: ASSLVAGLYEQY
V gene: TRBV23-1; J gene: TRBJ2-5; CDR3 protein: ASSQSNRDRGLQETQY
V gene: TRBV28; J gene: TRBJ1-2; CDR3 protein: ASLQGAPRGYT
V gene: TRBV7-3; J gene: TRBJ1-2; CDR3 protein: ASSLTGGAWNYGYT
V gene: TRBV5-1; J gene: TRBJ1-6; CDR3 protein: ASSPGDGNSPLH
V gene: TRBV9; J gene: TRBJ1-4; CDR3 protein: ASSASTGGVGEKLF
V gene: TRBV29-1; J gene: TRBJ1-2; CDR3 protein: SVLPGQGSSGYT
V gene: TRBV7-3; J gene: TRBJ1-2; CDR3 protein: ASRQTGTGNYGYT
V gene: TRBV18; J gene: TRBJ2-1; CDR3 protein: ASSTPRGGLNEQF
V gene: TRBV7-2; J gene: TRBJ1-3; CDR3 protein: ASSATGVSNTMY
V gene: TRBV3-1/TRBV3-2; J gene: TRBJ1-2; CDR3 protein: ASSQMDRGGYT
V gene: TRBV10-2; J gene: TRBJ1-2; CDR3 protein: ASSEMRFANYGYT
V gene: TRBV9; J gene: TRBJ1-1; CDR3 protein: ASSPLEHTEAF
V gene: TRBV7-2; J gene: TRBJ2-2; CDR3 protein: ASSPGTQNTGELF
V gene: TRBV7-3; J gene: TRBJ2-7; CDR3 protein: ASSRDSSPGEQY
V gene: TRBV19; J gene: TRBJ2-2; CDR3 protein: ASSIATGWNGELF
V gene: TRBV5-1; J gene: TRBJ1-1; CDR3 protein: ASSYGQGTEAF
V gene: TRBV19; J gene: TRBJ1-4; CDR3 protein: ASSISRGAINEKLF
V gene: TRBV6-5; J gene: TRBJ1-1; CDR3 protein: ASSYSGTGFAEAF
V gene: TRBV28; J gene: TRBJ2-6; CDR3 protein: ASSLEEGQNSGANVLT
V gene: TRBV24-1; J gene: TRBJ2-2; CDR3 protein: ATSEQGQGWASNPNTGELF
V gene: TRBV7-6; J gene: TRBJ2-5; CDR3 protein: ASSLREGGFGETQY
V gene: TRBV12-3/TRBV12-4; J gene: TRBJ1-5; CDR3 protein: ASSLRGAQPQH
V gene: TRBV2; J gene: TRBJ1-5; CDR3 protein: ASSDGERQPQH
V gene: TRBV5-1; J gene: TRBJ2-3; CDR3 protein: ASSFRGGRTDTQY
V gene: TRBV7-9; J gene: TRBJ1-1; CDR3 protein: ASSPGTGGRNTEAF
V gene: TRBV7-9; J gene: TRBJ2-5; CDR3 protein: ASSLGGAQETQY
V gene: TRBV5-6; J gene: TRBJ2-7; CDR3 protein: ASSLWGRVAYEQY
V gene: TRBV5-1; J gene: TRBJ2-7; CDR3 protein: ASSYDGTDAREQY
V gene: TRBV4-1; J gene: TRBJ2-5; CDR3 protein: ASSARGERAETQY
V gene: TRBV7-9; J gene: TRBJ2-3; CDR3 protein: ASSFYRDTPSTDTQY
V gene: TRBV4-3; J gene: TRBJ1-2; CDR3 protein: ASSHDRGGYGYT
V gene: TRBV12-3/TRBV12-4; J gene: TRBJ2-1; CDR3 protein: ASSSSGNEQF
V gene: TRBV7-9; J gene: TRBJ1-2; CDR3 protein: ASSLYINYGYT
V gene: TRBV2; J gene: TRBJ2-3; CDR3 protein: ASSALAGDTDTQY
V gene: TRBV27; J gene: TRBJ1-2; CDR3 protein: ASRPTGPYGYT
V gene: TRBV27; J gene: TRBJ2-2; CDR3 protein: ASTPGTGPTGELF
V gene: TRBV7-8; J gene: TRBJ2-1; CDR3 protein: ASSRAVNEQF